These 18 T cell receptor beta chains originate from one sample sequenced in a study of blood T cell repertoires in COVID-19. Method: immunoSEQ multiplex PCR; TCRdb's copy keeps in-frame clones and lacks some. The sample holds 200,000 or so clones, 79% seen once. The specimen sequenced was peripheral blood. The receptors stem from a man aged 60-69 years with active or convalescent COVID-19.

This chain connects TRBV7-2 to TRBJ1-2; possible D gene TRBD1, 6 bases. The germline V gene has CDR1 SGHTA and CDR2 FQGNSA. The V and J ends lost 3 bases and 1 base respectively, with 15 bases between them. The CDR3 runs 16 residues. CDR3 sequence (DNA): TGTGCCAGCAGCTTGAGGTGGGCAGGGGATAACTATGGCTACACCTTC. Translated: CASSLRWAGDNYGYTF.

This chain links TRBV7-9 with TRBJ2-7; 7 nucleotides match TRBD1. Trimming at V came to 10 bases and at J to 0 bases, leaving 6 bases not matched to a gene. Germline-derived CDR1 and CDR2 are SEHNR and FQNEAQ (reference sequence). This CDR3 is built from 13 residues. The CDR3 reads CATLRDSSYEQYF. The DNA of the CDR3 is TGTGCCACCCTCAGGGACAGCTCCTACGAGCAGTACTTC.

In DNA, the CDR3 is TGCGCCAGCAGCTTGGGCGAGTACGAGCAGTACTTC. Protein product: CASSLGEYEQYF. The rearrangement links TRBV5-1 to TRBJ2-7, with D hard to call. CDR1 and CDR2 (germline): SGHRS, YFSETQ. CDR3 size: 12 residues. V lost 0 bases and J 4 bases, leaving 5 bases between the germline ends.

The chain has TRBV6-2 or TRBV6-3 and TRBJ1-1; 9 bases fit TRBD1. The trim removed 5 bases at V and 4 bases at J, leaving 5 bases unmatched. Looked up from germline, CDR1 is MNHEY and CDR2 is SVGEGT. This CDR3 is built from 14 residues. This CDR3 reads CASSKRTGVTEAFF. In nucleotides, the CDR3 is TGTGCCAGCAGTAAAAGGACAGGGGTCACTGAAGCTTTCTTT.

A few counts support this clone. The chain employs TRBV5-4 and TRBJ1-1; no reliable D call. Germline CDR1 and CDR2: SGHNT and YYREEE (reference sequence). The length of the CDR3 is 13 residues. Between the trimmed V and J ends, which lost 4 bases and 3 bases, there was a span of 10 bases. Here the CDR3 DNA reads TGTGCCAGCAGCATCTACAGTGACACTGAAGCTTTCTTT. It is translated as CASSIYSDTEAFF. Based on the CDR3 plus reference TRBV5-4 and TRBJ1-1, the full variable domain is ETGVTQSPTHLIKTRGQQVTLRCSSQSGHNTVSWYQQALGQGPQFIFQYYREEENGRGNFPPRFSGLQFPNYSSELNVNALELDDSALYLCASSIYSDTEAFFGQGTRLTVV.

In its sample, this clone was seen a few times. The J gene is TRBJ1-6, the V gene TRBV7-2; D not certain. V lost 1 base and J lost 7, with 11 bases in between. Germline assignment: CDR1 SGHTA and CDR2 FQGNSA. This CDR3 is built from 15 residues. The CDR3, as DNA: TGTGCCAGCAGCTTAGGGAGGGTTTTGAATTCACCCCTCCACTTT. Translation: CASSLGRVLNSPLHF.

In this sample, this clone turned up once. The rearrangement joins TRBV2 to TRBJ1-1; D gene unclear. The germline gives CDR1 SNHLY, CDR2 FYNNEI. Trimming removed 3 bases from V and 5 bases from J, with 10 bases in between. CDR3 length: 13 amino acids. The CDR3 spells CASSDRVGTEAFF. The DNA of the CDR3 is TGTGCCAGCAGTGACCGGGTTGGAACTGAAGCTTTCTTT.

This clone was detected only once. The rearrangement links TRBV29-1 to TRBJ2-1; 11 nucleotides match TRBD2. The germline V gene has CDR1 SQVTM and CDR2 ANQGSEA. The V gene end was trimmed by 0 bases and the J gene end by 8 bases; junction bases not matched to a gene: 6. The CDR3 loop spans 15 amino acids. CDR3 nucleotide sequence: TGCAGCGTTGAAGATTACACTAGCGGGAGCTATGAGCAGTTCTTC. Translation: CSVEDYTSGSYEQFF.

V usage is TRBV7-8 and J usage is TRBJ1-2, with 9 bases aligning to TRBD1. V lost 5 bases, J lost 6 bases, and 10 bases stayed unmatched. This CDR3 has 15 amino acids. Germline V gene data show CDR1 as SGHVS and CDR2 as FQNEAQ. The CDR3 DNA reads TGTGCCAGCAGCCTAAGGGACAGGGTTTGGGATGGCTACACCTTC. Residues: CASSLRDRVWDGYTF.

The rearrangement uses TRBV27 and TRBJ2-7; D unresolved. The V end was cut by 3 bases, the J end by 8 bases, with 11 bases between. Germline V gene lookup returns CDR1 MNHEY and CDR2 SMNVEV (reference sequence). CDR3 length: 12 amino acids. CDR3 nucleotide sequence: TGTGCCAGCAGTTTTCTCGGTTCCCAGCAGTACTTC. This codes for CASSFLGSQQYF.

Note on this clone: Other nucleotide sequences in the sample specify the same CDR3. The V call is TRBV30, the J call TRBJ2-7, with 8 bases that match TRBD2. Per germline, CDR1 GTSNPN and CDR2 SVGIG (reference sequence). The CDR3 is made up of 12 amino acids. Trimming took 3 bases from V and 6 from J; bases not matched to a gene: 4. The CDR3 nucleotides read TGTGCCTGGAGCGGGAGGGAGGGCGAGCAGTACTTC. Protein sequence: CAWSGREGEQYF.

The chain links TRBV3-1 (or the pseudogene TRBV3-2) to TRBJ2-7; 9 bases agree with TRBD2. This CDR3 contains 13 residues. Unmatched junction bases numbered 5, after V lost 0 bases and J lost 11 bases. Germline-derived CDR1 and CDR2 are LGHDT and YNNKEL (reference sequence). The CDR3 DNA reads TGTGCCAGCAGCCAAGAAGGAGCGGGAGGAAAGTACTTC. It encodes CASSQEGAGGKYF.

The V gene is TRBV6-5, the J gene TRBJ1-2; TRBD1 matches at 8 bases. V lost 5 bases to trimming and J lost 4 bases; unmatched junction nucleotides: 6. The CDR3 runs 14 residues. CDR1 is MNHEY and CDR2 is SVGAGI in the germline V gene. CDR3: CASSTGTGSYGYTF. The CDR3, as DNA: TGTGCCAGCAGTACCGGGACAGGATCCTATGGCTACACCTTC.

This clone was seen only a few times. The V call is TRBV12-3 or TRBV12-4, the J call TRBJ2-2; D is undetermined. V gave up 6 bases and J gave up 7 bases, with 9 bases separating them. The CDR3 consists of 12 residues. Written as DNA, the CDR3 is TGTGCCAGCAGGCCTCCAGGCGGGGAGCTGTTTTTT. Its protein product is CASRPPGGELFF.

This chain uses TRBV2 with TRBJ2-3; TRBD1 is a possible D gene (6 bases). This CDR3 has 14 residues. Trimming removed 2 bases at V and 1 base at J, with 7 bases between. Germline V gene data show CDR1 as SNHLY and CDR2 as FYNNEI. CDR3 DNA: TGTGCCAGCAGTGAATACAGGGGCACAGATACGCAGTATTTT. It yields the protein CASSEYRGTDTQYF.

The genes are TRBV19 and TRBJ2-3; 7 bases are a match to TRBD1. With 3 bases clipped from V and 6 bases from J, the junction kept 6 bases outside the gene matches. The germline V gene encodes CDR1 LNHDA and CDR2 SQIVND (reference sequence). CDR3 length: 14 residues. DNA of the CDR3: TGTGCCAGTAGTATGAGACAGGGTGATGATACGCAGTATTTT. Translation: CASSMRQGDDTQYF.

This rearrangement joins TRBV2 to TRBJ1-1, with 8 bases lining up with TRBD1. The CDR3 extends over 14 amino acids. The J segment lost 1 base and the V segment lost 6 bases, leaving 4 bases of the junction unmatched. CDR1 is SNHLY, CDR2 FYNNEI, per germline. Here the CDR3 DNA reads TGTGCCAGCAGCGACGGACAGGGGAACACTGAAGCTTTCTTT. Encoded protein: CASSDGQGNTEAFF. Full variable domain (remainder filled in from reference TRBV2 and TRBJ1-1): EPEVTQTPSHQVTQMGQEVILRCVPISNHLYFYWYRQILGQKVEFLVSFYNNEISEKSEIFDDQFSVERPDGSNFTLKIRSTKLEDSAMYFCASSDGQGNTEAFFGQGTRLTVV.

The gene calls are TRBV27 and TRBJ2-7, with 10 positions matching TRBD1. Germline CDR1 reads MNHEY; CDR2 reads SMNVEV (reference sequence). This CDR3 has 17 residues. V was pared by 6 bases and J by 4 bases, with 15 bases of the junction left unmatched. CDR3 DNA: TGTGCCAGCAGGCCCCTATCTAAGGGACAGGGGAAATACGAGCAGTACTTC. Its protein product is CASRPLSKGQGKYEQYF.